Listed below are T cell receptor beta chains from one sample, sequenced in a study of cytomegalovirus exposure and HLA in healthy donors. The table came from immunoSEQ multiplex PCR; TCRdb's copy has only in-frame clones and leaves some out. The sample holds about 110,000 clones; around 73% are singletons and the top ten take roughly 8%. The sample comprised PBMCs. These receptors came from a man aged 40-55 years in good health and CMV-seronegative. Each CDR3 is given with its conserved first and last residue. Fields, in order: D gene, clone size, V gene, J gene, CDR3 DNA, CDR3 protein. The D gene is left open where the match is weak. Clone size is stated in some rows and not others, as once, few, many or a class when expanded.

D: TRBD1; size: -; V: TRBV7-2; J: TRBJ1-1; DNA: TGTGCCAGCAGCGTTACAGGGGCAAACACTGAAGCTTTCTTT; CDR3: CASSVTGANTEAFF
D: TRBD2; size: -; V: TRBV7-3; J: TRBJ2-1; DNA: TGTGCCAGCAGCTTAAACCCTAGCGGGAGGTCCAATGAGCAGTTCTTC; CDR3: CASSLNPSGRSNEQFF
D: -; size: -; V: TRBV7-9; J: TRBJ2-3; DNA: TGTGCCAGCAGCTCGTCTATGCAGTATTTT; CDR3: CASSSSMQYF
D: -; size: -; V: TRBV4-3; J: TRBJ1-3; DNA: TGCGCCAGCAGCCAAGATGGAGGGTATAGGGGAAACACCATATATTTT; CDR3: CASSQDGGYRGNTIYF
D: -; size: few; V: TRBV2; J: TRBJ2-7; DNA: TGTGCCACCCGACAGGCGGAGAGCTCCTACGAGCAGTACTTC; CDR3: CATRQAESSYEQYF
D: TRBD1; size: -; V: TRBV7-9; J: TRBJ1-6; DNA: TGTTCCAGCAGCTTAGTAGTAGGGACAGGTAGAAATTCACCCCTCCACTTT; CDR3: CSSSLVVGTGRNSPLHF
D: TRBD2; size: few; V: TRBV4-3; J: TRBJ2-6; DNA: TGCGCCAGCAGCCAAGAGTTAGGCCTAGCGGGGATCTCTGGGGCCAACGTCCTGACTTTC; CDR3: CASSQELGLAGISGANVLTF
D: -; size: few; V: TRBV5-8; J: TRBJ2-1; DNA: TGTGCCAGTCGGGTCCTGGACAATGAGCAGTTCTTC; CDR3: CASRVLDNEQFF
D: -; size: -; V: TRBV7-9; J: TRBJ2-7; DNA: TGTGCCAGCAGCTTAGCGGATCGGGGGGAGCAGTACTTC; CDR3: CASSLADRGEQYF
D: TRBD2; size: -; V: TRBV6-5; J: TRBJ2-3; DNA: TGTGCCAGCAGGACTAGCGGGAGCACAGATACGCAGTATTTT; CDR3: CASRTSGSTDTQYF
D: -; size: -; V: TRBV13; J: TRBJ1-1; DNA: TGTGCCAGCAGCGAATGGGGGGGAATGAACACTGAAGCTTTCTTT; CDR3: CASSEWGGMNTEAFF
D: -; size: few; V: TRBV30; J: TRBJ2-7; DNA: TGTGCCTGGAGTGTACGACAGAACTCCTACGAGCAGTACTTC; CDR3: CAWSVRQNSYEQYF
D: -; size: -; V: TRBV23-1; J: TRBJ1-5; DNA: TGCGCCAGCATCCACCAGGGGAGCAATCAGCCCCAGCATTTT; CDR3: CASIHQGSNQPQHF
D: -; size: -; V: TRBV13; J: TRBJ2-7; DNA: TGTGCCAGCAGCTTGGGCGGGCGCAACGACGAGCAGTACTTC; CDR3: CASSLGGRNDEQYF
D: TRBD1; size: -; V: TRBV7-3; J: TRBJ1-1; DNA: TGTGCCAGCAGCCCGGACAGGGGGTTAACTGAAGCTTTCTTT; CDR3: CASSPDRGLTEAFF
D: -; size: -; V: TRBV2; J: TRBJ1-6; DNA: TGTGCCAGCAGCCTATTCAATTCACCCCTCCACTTT; CDR3: CASSLFNSPLHF
D: -; size: -; V: TRBV9; J: TRBJ1-1; DNA: TGTGCCAGCAGCCCTCTCCTGGACAGTATGAACACTGAAGCTTTCTTT; CDR3: CASSPLLDSMNTEAFF
D: -; size: -; V: TRBV2; J: TRBJ2-6; DNA: TGTGCCAGCAGTGATTGGGGAGCTGGGGCCAACGTCCTGACTTTC; CDR3: CASSDWGAGANVLTF
D: -; size: -; V: TRBV10-2; J: TRBJ2-7; DNA: TGCGCCAGCAGTGACAGGGTTAGAAAGTCCTACGAGCAGTACTTC; CDR3: CASSDRVRKSYEQYF
D: -; size: -; V: TRBV4-3; J: TRBJ1-1; DNA: TGCGCCAGCAGCATAAGGAGGATGGACACTGAAGCTTTCTTT; CDR3: CASSIRRMDTEAFF
D: -; size: -; V: TRBV5-5; J: TRBJ1-1; DNA: TGTGCCAGCAGCTTGGATACAGCCAACACTGAAGCTTTCTTT; CDR3: CASSLDTANTEAFF
D: -; size: -; V: TRBV7-3; J: TRBJ1-4; DNA: TGTGCCAGCAGCCCCCGTGGGGGGGGCCGTGAAAAACTGTTTTTT; CDR3: CASSPRGGGREKLFF
D: TRBD2; size: once; V: TRBV9; J: TRBJ2-7; DNA: TGTGCCAGCAGCGAGAGCGGGGGGGCGGGCTACGAGCAGTACTTC; CDR3: CASSESGGAGYEQYF
D: -; size: -; V: TRBV4-3; J: TRBJ2-3; DNA: TGCGCCAGCAGCCAAGCGCAGGGCCTCACAGATACGCAGTATTTT; CDR3: CASSQAQGLTDTQYF
D: TRBD1; size: few; V: TRBV29-1; J: TRBJ2-7; DNA: TGCAGCGTTTTTTCCACCCGACAGGGGTCGTCATACGAGCAGTACTTC; CDR3: CSVFSTRQGSSYEQYF
D: -; size: once; V: TRBV5-1; J: TRBJ2-7; DNA: TGCGCCAGCAGCTTGGGGGGCGCCCAGGACCGCGAGCAGTACTTC; CDR3: CASSLGGAQDREQYF
D: -; size: -; V: TRBV7-2; J: TRBJ1-5; DNA: TGTGCCAGCAGCTTAACGGGAGAGAGGGGCAATCAGCCCCAGCATTTT; CDR3: CASSLTGERGNQPQHF
D: -; size: -; V: TRBV13; J: TRBJ1-5; DNA: TGTGCCAGCAGCCACCGGGAGTCAGGACCGACGAGTTTT; CDR3: CASSHRESGPTSF
D: -; size: -; V: TRBV9; J: TRBJ1-1; DNA: TGTGCCAGCAGCCGAAGGGGATTGAACACTGAAGCTTTCTTT; CDR3: CASSRRGLNTEAFF
D: -; size: -; V: TRBV19; J: TRBJ1-4; DNA: TGTGCCACATGTCTGGCAGGGAAGAATGAAAAACTGTTTTTT; CDR3: CATCLAGKNEKLFF
D: -; size: -; V: TRBV15; J: TRBJ1-5; DNA: TGTGCCACCAGCAGAGATAACCGGGGAGTTCAGCCCCAGCATTTT; CDR3: CATSRDNRGVQPQHF
D: TRBD1; size: -; V: TRBV18; J: TRBJ2-7; DNA: TGTGCCAGCTCGTTTGGGGTCCGGGACAGCGGAGTCTACGAGCAGTACTTC; CDR3: CASSFGVRDSGVYEQYF
D: -; size: -; V: TRBV14; J: TRBJ2-7; DNA: TGTGCCAGCAGCCAAGAAGGCTACAGGGTTACCGAGCAGTACTTC; CDR3: CASSQEGYRVTEQYF
D: -; size: -; V: TRBV20-1; J: TRBJ2-5; DNA: TGCAGTGCCCTCCCCCAAGAGACCCAGTACTTC; CDR3: CSALPQETQYF
D: -; size: -; V: TRBV7-2; J: TRBJ2-1; DNA: TGTGCCAGCAGTCCAGGAGGCTCCTACAATGAGCAGTTCTTC; CDR3: CASSPGGSYNEQFF
D: -; size: -; V: TRBV28; J: TRBJ2-2; DNA: TGTGCCAGCAGTTTATCCGGGGGTACCGGGGAGCTGTTTTTT; CDR3: CASSLSGGTGELFF
D: TRBD1; size: -; V: TRBV19; J: TRBJ1-5; DNA: TGTGCCAGTAGTCCCGGACAGGGGAGAAGGTATCAGCCCCAGCATTTT; CDR3: CASSPGQGRRYQPQHF
D: -; size: -; V: TRBV5-1; J: TRBJ2-3; DNA: TGCGCCAGCAGCCAGGACTATTTAGATACGCAGTATTTT; CDR3: CASSQDYLDTQYF
D: TRBD1; size: -; V: TRBV6-5; J: TRBJ1-1; DNA: TGTACCAGCAGTTCATGGACAGGGAGGGGGACTGAAGCTTTCTTT; CDR3: CTSSSWTGRGTEAFF
D: -; size: -; V: TRBV28; J: TRBJ2-7; DNA: TGTGCCAGCAGATCGGCAGGGACCTACGAGCAGTACTTC; CDR3: CASRSAGTYEQYF
D: TRBD2; size: -; V: TRBV9; J: TRBJ2-5; DNA: TGTGCCAGCAGCGTAGATGAGGGGACTAGGGGGTGGGAGACCCAGTACTTC; CDR3: CASSVDEGTRGWETQYF
D: -; size: -; V: TRBV10-3; J: TRBJ1-2; DNA: TGTGCCATCAGTGAGTCCCCAGGAACCAACTATGGCTACACCTTC; CDR3: CAISESPGTNYGYTF
D: TRBD2; size: few; V: TRBV18; J: TRBJ2-3; DNA: TGTGCCAGCTCACCCTTCGGACTAGCGGGACCAGATACGCAGTATTTT; CDR3: CASSPFGLAGPDTQYF
D: -; size: -; V: TRBV5-4; J: TRBJ2-1; DNA: TGTGCCAGCAGCTTGGACTCAAGCTCCTACAATGAGCAGTTCTTC; CDR3: CASSLDSSSYNEQFF
D: -; size: -; V: TRBV6-5; J: TRBJ1-2; DNA: TGTGCCAGCAGTTCCCTAGGACAGACTTACTATGGCTACACCTTC; CDR3: CASSSLGQTYYGYTF
D: -; size: -; V: TRBV9; J: TRBJ1-1; DNA: TGTGCCAGCAGCGTAGCGGGAGCATGGGGCACTGAAGCTTTCTTT; CDR3: CASSVAGAWGTEAFF
D: TRBD2; size: -; V: TRBV29-1; J: TRBJ2-7; DNA: TGCAGCGTTCTCGGGGGGGGGAGCTCCTACGAGCAGTACTTC; CDR3: CSVLGGGSSYEQYF
D: -; size: -; V: TRBV27; J: TRBJ2-1; DNA: TGTGCCAGCAGTTGGGCAGGAGGCGATGAGCAGTTCTTC; CDR3: CASSWAGGDEQFF